Below, 21 T cell receptor beta chains from the same sample are listed, as sequenced in a study of cytomegalovirus exposure and HLA in healthy donors. A multiplex PCR was run with 60 Vbeta primers and 13 Jbeta primers. The assay was immunoSEQ multiplex PCR, and TCRdb's table has in-frame clones only and misses some. The sample consists of 100,000 to 150,000 clones, over 60% of them appearing once. The sequencing input was PBMCs. The origin of the receptors is a woman in her fifties or sixties in good health and CMV-seropositive.

This clone was recorded once. This chain uses TRBV5-4 with TRBJ2-1; 7 bases agree with TRBD2. The V gene end was trimmed by 2 bases and the J gene end by 3 bases; junction bases not matched to a gene: 8. Germline CDR1 is SGHNT and CDR2 is YYREEE (reference sequence). The CDR3 runs to 16 residues. Written as DNA, the CDR3 is TGTGCCAGCAGCTTCACAGGCGGGAGAAGCTACAATGAGCAGTTCTTC. Protein: CASSFTGGRSYNEQFF.

The chain couples TRBV19 to TRBJ1-4; D gene ambiguous. The CDR3 covers 13 residues. From germline, CDR1 is LNHDA and CDR2 SQIVND (reference sequence). V shed 9 bases and J shed 4 bases, with 12 bases lying between them. The DNA for the CDR3 is TGTGCCAGCGGAGGGAGTCTTAATGAAAAACTGTTTTTT. Translation gives CASGGSLNEKLFF.

V gene TRBV30 combines with J gene TRBJ2-3; 10 nucleotides agree with TRBD2. Per the germline V gene, CDR1 is GTSNPN and CDR2 is SVGIG (reference sequence). V trimming: 2 bases; J trimming: 2 bases; junction bases outside the gene matches: 10. The CDR3 is 17 residues long. In DNA form, the CDR3 reads TGTGCCTGGAGTCGACCCCATAGCGGGGGGAACACAGATACGCAGTATTTT. Translated, it gives CAWSRPHSGGNTDTQYF.

In this sample, this clone turned up a few times. Other DNA sequences in the sample encode the same CDR3. The chain combines TRBV5-6 with TRBJ1-1; no clear D gene. The CDR3 has 13 amino acids. The V end was cut by 3 bases, the J end by 0 bases, with 6 bases between. The germline V gene encodes CDR1 SGHDT and CDR2 YYEEEE. The CDR3 sequence is CASSSTVNTEAFF. The CDR3 DNA is TGTGCCAGCAGCTCCACAGTGAACACTGAAGCTTTCTTT.

This chain uses TRBV7-3 with TRBJ2-3; 8 bases fit TRBD1. The CDR3 consists of 13 residues. V lost 5 bases and J lost 3; bases outside the gene matches: 1. CDR1 is SGHTA and CDR2 is FQGTGA in the germline V gene. The CDR3 sequence is CASSRDRTDTQYF. For the CDR3, the DNA is TGTGCCAGCAGCCGGGACAGGACAGATACGCAGTATTTT.

The rearrangement uses TRBV5-1 and TRBJ1-1, with TRBD1 matching 7 bases. Germline loops: CDR1 SGHRS, CDR2 YFSETQ. The CDR3 has 15 amino acids. J gave up 0 bases and V 0 bases, and 2 bases lay outside the gene matches. The CDR3 here is CASSLVGTVNTEAFF. CDR3 in DNA: TGCGCCAGCAGCTTGGTGGGGACAGTGAACACTGAAGCTTTCTTT. Filled out from reference TRBV5-1 and TRBJ1-1, the complete variable domain reads KAGVTQTPRYLIKTRGQQVTLSCSPISGHRSVSWYQQTPGQGLQFLFEYFSETQRNKGNFPGRFSGRQFSNSRSEMNVSTLELGDSALYLCASSLVGTVNTEAFFGQGTRLTVV.

A single count supports this clone. V is TRBV19 and J is TRBJ2-7, with 12 bases aligning to TRBD1. CDR1 and CDR2 from the germline V gene are LNHDA and SQIVND (reference sequence). CDR3 length: 18 residues. The junction had 11 bases not matched to a gene; V was cut back by 5 bases and J by 0 bases. CDR3 amino acids: CASSPPGQGAFVSYEQYF. In nucleotides, the CDR3 is TGTGCCAGTAGTCCACCGGGACAGGGGGCCTTCGTCTCCTACGAGCAGTACTTC.

The chain links TRBV5-6 to TRBJ2-2; 11 bases align to TRBD1. V lost 2 bases, J lost 4 bases, and 4 bases stayed unmatched. This CDR3 is built from 16 residues. Germline CDR1 reads SGHDT; CDR2 reads YYEEEE. For the CDR3, the DNA is TGTGCCAGCAGCTTCTGGACAGGGGGCGTCACCGGGGAGCTGTTTTTT. Its translation: CASSFWTGGVTGELFF.

This chain links TRBV5-6 with TRBJ1-2; tentative D call: TRBD1 (5 bases). Trimming pared 5 bases from V and 6 bases from J, leaving 23 bases between. CDR1 is SGHDT, CDR2 YYEEEE, per germline. The CDR3 sequence is 16 residues long. CDR3 coding DNA: TGTGCCAGCAGACAAACGGCCACCCCAGGGTGGCATGGCTACACCTTC. It translates to CASRQTATPGWHGYTF.

The chain carries TRBV20-1 and TRBJ1-1; 8 nucleotides match TRBD1. J lost 7 bases, V lost 6 bases, and 4 bases had no gene match. CDR3 length: 11 residues. CDR1 and CDR2 from the germline V gene are DFQATT and SNEGSKA (reference sequence). The CDR3: CSAVGQVEAFF. DNA of the CDR3: TGCAGTGCAGTGGGACAGGTTGAAGCTTTCTTT.

The V and J genes are TRBV4-1 and TRBJ2-1, with 7 bases fitting TRBD2. The CDR3 is 14 amino acids. J gave up 7 bases and V 4 bases, and 7 bases lay outside the gene matches. The germline CDR1 and CDR2 sequences are MGHRA and YSYEKL. In nucleotides, the CDR3 is TGCGCCAGCAGCCTCACGGCGGGGGTAAATGAGCAGTTCTTC. Protein sequence: CASSLTAGVNEQFF.

V gene TRBV5-1 combines with J gene TRBJ2-2; 12 bases map to TRBD1. Trimming at V came to 2 bases and at J to 0 bases, leaving 8 bases not matched to a gene. CDR1 and CDR2 (germline): SGHRS, YFSETQ. This CDR3 region has 19 residues. In nucleotides, the CDR3 is TGCGCCAGCAGCTTTAGGGACAGGGGGCTAGGGGCGAACACCGGGGAGCTGTTTTTT. Encoded protein: CASSFRDRGLGANTGELFF.

The rearrangement links TRBV7-9 to TRBJ2-3; 9 bases align to TRBD2. In germline, CDR1 is SEHNR, CDR2 FQNEAQ (reference sequence). There are 14 residues in the CDR3. Trimming removed 10 bases from V and 1 base from J; junction bases left unmatched: 6. CDR3 sequence reads: CAISTSGGTDTQYF. The CDR3, as DNA: TGTGCCATATCGACTAGCGGCGGCACAGATACGCAGTATTTT.

The chain employs TRBV6-6 and TRBJ1-2; TRBD1 is a possible D gene (6 bases). Trimming removed 6 bases from V and 3 bases from J, with 20 bases in between. This CDR3 spans 16 amino acids. Germline-derived CDR1 and CDR2 are MNHNY and SVGAGI (reference sequence). The CDR3 region is CASSPTRRGADYGYTF. DNA for the CDR3: TGTGCCAGCAGCCCCACCCGGCGGGGGGCGGACTATGGCTACACCTTC.

The V and J genes are TRBV9 and TRBJ2-3; D possibly corresponds to TRBD2 (6 bases). The CDR3 length is 17 residues. The germline V gene encodes CDR1 SGDLS and CDR2 YYNGEE. Trimming pared 4 bases from V and 0 bases from J, leaving 18 bases between. CDR3 in amino acids: CASSPGRIAVSTDTQYF. DNA of the CDR3: TGTGCCAGCAGCCCCGGTCGAATAGCGGTGAGCACAGATACGCAGTATTTT.

The chain recombines TRBV7-8 with TRBJ1-1; D is uncertain. Between the trimmed V and J ends, which lost 2 bases and 6 bases, there was a span of 7 bases. Per the germline V gene, CDR1 is SGHVS and CDR2 is FQNEAQ. The CDR3 is made up of 12 amino acids. Here the CDR3 DNA reads TGTGCCAGCAGCTTATCAGTCGCTGAAGCTTTCTTT. It yields the protein CASSLSVAEAFF.

This chain joins TRBV5-6 and TRBJ2-7; 9 bases are a match to TRBD1. CDR1 is SGHDT, CDR2 YYEEEE, per germline. V lost 4 bases to trimming and J lost 3 bases; unmatched junction nucleotides: 5. The CDR3 spans 14 residues. CDR3 in DNA: TGTGCCAGCAGCAGGGACAGGGATGGCTACGAGCAGTACTTC. Its translation: CASSRDRDGYEQYF.

The chain couples TRBV7-8 to TRBJ1-1, with D unresolved. This CDR3 is 13 amino acids long. CDR1 SGHVS and CDR2 FQNEAQ come from the germline V gene. V was pared by 4 bases and J by 3 bases, with 9 bases between. The CDR3 sequence: CASSSGVDTEAFF. DNA of the CDR3: TGTGCCAGCAGCTCCGGGGTTGACACTGAAGCTTTCTTT. Looking up the rest from reference TRBV7-8 and TRBJ1-1 gives the full variable domain: GAGVSQSPRYKVAKRGQDVALRCDPISGHVSLFWYQQALGQGPEFLTYFQNEAQLDKSGLPSDRFFAERPEGSVSTLKIQRTQQEDSAVYLCASSSGVDTEAFFGQGTRLTVV.

By frequency in the sample, this clone is medium-sized. The rearrangement links TRBV11-3 to TRBJ1-5; TRBD1 might be the D (5 bases). Germline lookup yields CDR1 SGHNT and CDR2 YENEEA. The CDR3 spans 17 residues. V lost 0 bases, J lost 2 bases, and 14 bases lay in between. CDR3 in DNA: TGTGCCAGCAGCTTAGATCGGTCCGGCAGGGGCAATCAGCCCCAGCATTTT. It yields the protein CASSLDRSGRGNQPQHF.

A single count supports this clone. V and J are TRBV5-4 and TRBJ1-1; D gene unclear. The CDR3 runs to 14 residues. V lost 2 bases, J lost 4 bases, and 12 bases lay in between. CDR1 and CDR2 from the germline V gene are SGHNT and YYREEE (reference sequence). The CDR3 DNA reads as TGTGCCAGCAGCTTAGAGTGGGCGGGCACTGAAGCTTTCTTT. Encoded protein: CASSLEWAGTEAFF.

This rearrangement joins TRBV6-1 to TRBJ2-2; TRBD1 matches 7 bases. Germline V CDR1 and CDR2: MNHNS, SASEGT. This CDR3 has 15 amino acids. With V trimmed by 7 bases and J by 4 bases, 9 bases remained unmatched. The CDR3 here is CASTTTDRTTGELFF. CDR3 coding DNA: TGTGCCAGCACTACAACGGACAGGACCACCGGGGAGCTGTTTTTT.